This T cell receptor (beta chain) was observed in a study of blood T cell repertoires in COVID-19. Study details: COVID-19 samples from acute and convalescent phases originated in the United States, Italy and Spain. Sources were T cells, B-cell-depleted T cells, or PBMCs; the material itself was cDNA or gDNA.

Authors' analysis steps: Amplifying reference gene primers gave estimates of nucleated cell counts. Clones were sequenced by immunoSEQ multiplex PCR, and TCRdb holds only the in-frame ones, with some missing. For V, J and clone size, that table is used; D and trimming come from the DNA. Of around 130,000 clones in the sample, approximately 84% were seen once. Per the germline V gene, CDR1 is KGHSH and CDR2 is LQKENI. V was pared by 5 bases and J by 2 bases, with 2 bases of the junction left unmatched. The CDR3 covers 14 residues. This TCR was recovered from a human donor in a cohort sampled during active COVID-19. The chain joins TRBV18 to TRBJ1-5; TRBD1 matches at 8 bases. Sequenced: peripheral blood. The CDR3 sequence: CASSAGQGNQPQHF. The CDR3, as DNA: TGTGCCAGCTCAGCGGGACAGGGCAATCAGCCCCAGCATTTT.